The entry that follows covers one T cell receptor (beta chain) sequence. The data stem from a study of blood T cell repertoires in COVID-19. Study in general: T cells, B-cell-depleted T cells, or PBMCs provided the cDNA or gDNA that served as material.

Authors' processing steps: Reference gene primer amplification yielded estimated nucleated cell counts. Clones were sequenced by immunoSEQ multiplex PCR, and TCRdb holds only the in-frame ones, with some missing. That table is the source of V, J and clone size, and D and trimming were worked out from the DNA. The table shows around 220,000 clones, with around 75% occurring only once. The sequence was collected from a human donor in a cohort sampled during active COVID-19. The sequenced sample consisted of peripheral blood.

This CDR3 reads CASSQDGQRIGFHEQFF. Written as DNA, the CDR3 is TGTGCCAGCAGCCAAGATGGGCAGCGGATCGGGTTCCATGAGCAGTTCTTC. This chain joins TRBV14 and TRBJ2-1; weak D call: TRBD2 (5 bases). V lost 0 bases and J lost 8, with 20 bases in between. The CDR3 totals 17 residues. Germline V lookup: CDR1 SGHDN, CDR2 FVKESK.